This T cell receptor (beta chain) was documented in a study of blood T cell repertoires in COVID-19 (dated by TCRdb to the early 2020s). Study-wide context: The collaborator samples originated in the United States, Italy and Spain and spanned the acute and convalescent phases of COVID-19. The prospective study material was composed of cDNA or gDNA derived from T cells, B-cell-depleted T cells, or PBMCs. Subjects who had been exposed to COVID-19, were actively infected with it, or had recovered from it provided the deeply sampled blood TCRbeta repertoires that made up the dataset. The repertoires were released in a freely available public database intended as a resource for research on the immune response to SARS-CoV-2. The samples were drawn from two sources: the first 160 participants of the ongoing ImmuneRACE study, and about 1,300 subjects contributed by 6 global collaborators. The sample metadata nearly always contained a de-identified subject ID, COVID-19 status, age in years and sex. HLA class I and class II types, where available, came from metadata supplied by the sample provider rather than from assay-based typing.

General findings and caveats noted by the study authors: The quantity of clinical and demographic metadata differed by source and by participant and was supplied without curation.

Collaborating institutions collected whole blood in K2EDTA tubes following their own protocols. For TCRbeta analysis, collaborators shipped samples as frozen whole blood, isolated PBMCs, or DNA extracted from either of those sample types. TCRbeta CDR3 regions were amplified from genomic DNA by means of the immunoSEQ Assay, a bias-controlled multiplex PCR. Per the source publication's procedure: Within the assay, amplification of reference gene primers was used to estimate how many nucleated cells each sample contained. To quantify the absolute abundance of each unique TCRbeta CDR3 rearrangement, sequence reads were collapsed and filtered. Productive Simpson clonality was computed per sample as the square root of Simpson's diversity index over productive rearrangements. In its TCRdb copy, this immuneACCESS table keeps in-frame sequences only and misses some clones. Where compared with another copy, unresolved V genes explain less than half of these, and the others have no known cause. That table gives V, J and clone size, and the DNA gave D and trimming. The sample includes about 30,000 clones, with about 80% observed a single time. Of the sample, approximately 25% is held by the ten largest clones.

As to this clone: What this receptor recognizes is not known. Per-base quality was not reported, and no clone a single base away is much larger than it.

The clonotype originates from a human donor in a cohort sampled during active COVID-19. Specimen: peripheral blood.

CDR3 loop: CASSPLAYEQYF. The nucleotide sequence reads as follows: TGTGCCAGCAGCCCTTTAGCCTACGAGCAGTACTTC. The sequence links TRBV28 to TRBJ2-7, with an unclear D gene assignment. The CDR3 measures 12 amino acids from cysteine to phenylalanine. Of the read, only the CDR3 DNA is kept; its 36 bases are in frame from base 1. V is pared back by 6 bases and J by 2 bases, with 8 bases lying between the germline termini. For CDR1 and CDR2, the germline V gene lists MDHEN and SYDVKM.